These 29 T cell receptor beta chains originate from one sample sequenced in a study of Ad26.COV2.S vaccination and SARS-CoV-2 variants. Here immunoSEQ multiplex PCR was the method, and the copy in TCRdb shows in-frame clones only, minus some. The profile shows 440,000 or so clones, roughly 88% of them singletons. Treatment meaning: around 19 received Ad26.COV2.S at low or high dose, single or two shots; several received placebo; per-sample allocation not given. Day 63 following the first vaccine or placebo injection was when the samples were taken. This sample comprised peripheral blood, obtained in a trial of Ad26.COV2.S vaccine versus placebo. The receptor source for this set is a person between 18 and 59 years old who received the Ad26.COV2.S COVID-19 vaccine or a placebo.

The rearrangement links TRBV27 to TRBJ2-1; 8 positions match TRBD1. Germline CDR1 and CDR2: MNHEY and SMNVEV (reference sequence). J lost 4 bases, V lost 6 bases, and 2 bases had no gene match. This CDR3 spans 13 amino acids. The CDR3 bases are TGTGCCAGCAGGAGACAGGGGTACAATGAGCAGTTCTTC. Its translation: CASRRQGYNEQFF.

The V call is TRBV19, the J call TRBJ2-2, with 7 bases fitting TRBD1. CDR3 length: 15 amino acids. The ends lost 2 bases at V and 5 bases at J; junction bases unmatched: 5. Germline assignment: CDR1 LNHDA and CDR2 SQIVND (reference sequence). DNA for the CDR3: TGTGCCAGTAGTATAAATTCAGGGGGAACCGGGGAGCTGTTTTTT. Translated: CASSINSGGTGELFF.

The V and J genes are TRBV7-3 and TRBJ2-1, with 13 bases fitting TRBD2. Trimming took 5 bases from V and 10 from J; bases not matched to a gene: 8. Germline CDR1 SGHTA, CDR2 FQGTGA. The CDR3 has 15 amino acids. The DNA of the CDR3 is TGTGCCAGCAGCGAAACTAGCGGGAGGGCGGGCGAGCAGTTCTTC. Translation gives CASSETSGRAGEQFF.

The V call is TRBV5-6, the J call TRBJ2-7; D might be TRBD2 (6 bases). The germline V and J ends were trimmed by 7 bases and 3 bases, with 26 bases remaining between them. The CDR3 runs to 17 residues. Germline V gene data show CDR1 as SGHDT and CDR2 as YYEEEE. The DNA for the CDR3 is TGTGCCAGCGCACCCTTCTTGGTAGGCGGGGTGAACTACGAGCAGTACTTC. It encodes CASAPFLVGGVNYEQYF.

The rearrangement joins TRBV15 to TRBJ2-5, with D possibly being TRBD2 (6 bases). The germline gives CDR1 LNHNV, CDR2 YYDKDF (reference sequence). The CDR3 sequence is 15 residues long. V was clipped by 0 bases and J by 5 bases, with 13 bases between them. The CDR3: CATSRDGARGETQYF. In nucleotides, the CDR3 is TGTGCCACCAGCAGAGATGGGGCCCGGGGGGAGACCCAGTACTTC. The full variable domain, its missing parts supplied by reference TRBV15 and TRBJ2-5, is DAMVIQNPRYQVTQFGKPVTLSCSQTLNHNVMYWYQQKSSQAPKLLFHYYDKDFNNEADTPDNFQSRRPNTSFCFLDIRSPGLGDTAMYLCATSRDGARGETQYFGPGTRLLVL.

This chain connects TRBV7-2 to TRBJ2-3; D may be TRBD1 (5 bases). Looked up from germline, CDR1 is SGHTA and CDR2 is FQGNSA. V shed 5 bases and J shed 4 bases, with 19 bases lying between them. This CDR3 is built from 16 residues. The CDR3 nucleotides read TGTGCCAGCAGCCCGTACCTAGGGGTGAGGCCAGATACGCAGTATTTT. It translates to CASSPYLGVRPDTQYF.

The V and J genes are TRBV6-6 and TRBJ1-2, with D unresolved. Germline CDR1 MNHNY, CDR2 SVGAGI (reference sequence). V dropped 0 bases and J dropped 8 bases, with 10 bases sitting between them. The CDR3 runs to 13 residues. The CDR3 protein is CASSYSGQKGYTF. In nucleotides, the CDR3 is TGTGCCAGCAGTTACTCCGGCCAGAAGGGCTACACCTTC.

The CDR3 DNA sequence: TGTGCCAGCAGCTTGGGTATACTAGCGGGAGGGCCCAATGAGCAGTTCTTC. It is translated as CASSLGILAGGPNEQFF. V usage is TRBV7-9 and J usage is TRBJ2-1; 13 bases fit TRBD2. V lost 3 bases and J lost 6; bases outside the gene matches: 8. Germline V lookup: CDR1 SEHNR, CDR2 FQNEAQ (reference sequence). This CDR3 has 17 residues.

This clone occurred once. J is TRBJ2-1 and V is TRBV9; D not resolved. Germline CDR1 and CDR2: SGDLS and YYNGEE. V was trimmed by 2 bases and J by 9 bases, leaving 12 bases between them. The CDR3 consists of 13 residues. Here the CDR3 reads CASSVISQSEQFF. CDR3 in DNA: TGTGCCAGCAGCGTCATAAGTCAGAGTGAGCAGTTCTTC.

The rearrangement joins TRBV13 to TRBJ2-7, with D tentatively TRBD1 (5 bases). Between the trimmed V and J ends, which lost 1 base and 7 bases, there was a span of 20 bases. The germline V gene encodes CDR1 PRHDT and CDR2 FYEKMQ (reference sequence). The CDR3 loop spans 16 amino acids. In nucleotides, the CDR3 is TGTGCCAGCAGCTTAGAGGGGATAGGGGCCGGTCGGGAGCAGTACTTC. Amino acid sequence: CASSLEGIGAGREQYF.

This sequence joins TRBV7-2 and TRBJ2-1; 13 bases agree with TRBD2. Unmatched junction bases numbered 13, after V lost 5 bases and J lost 3 bases. CDR1 and CDR2 (germline): SGHTA, FQGNSA. The CDR3 loop spans 19 amino acids. CDR3 region: CASSGGTSGNDRYYNEQFF. The CDR3 DNA reads TGTGCCAGCAGCGGCGGGACTAGCGGGAACGACCGTTACTACAATGAGCAGTTCTTC. Using reference TRBV7-2 and TRBJ2-1 for the parts outside the CDR3, the full variable domain is GAGVSQSPSNKVTEKGKDVELRCDPISGHTALYWYRQSLGQGLEFLIYFQGNSAPDKSGLPSDRFSAERTGGSVSTLTIQRTQQEDSAVYLCASSGGTSGNDRYYNEQFFGPGTRLTVL.

J is TRBJ1-3 and V is TRBV19; D is undetermined. V was pared by 6 bases and J by 0 bases, with 12 bases between. The V gene's germline CDR1 is LNHDA and CDR2 SQIVND (reference sequence). The CDR3 is made up of 15 amino acids. In nucleotides, the CDR3 is TGTGCCAGTAGGGCAGGAATTTCCTCTGGAAACACCATATATTTT. As protein: CASRAGISSGNTIYF.

This clone came up once. The chain combines TRBV7-9 with TRBJ2-1, with 11 bases fitting TRBD2. CDR3 length: 18 residues. The trim removed 2 bases at V and 5 bases at J, leaving 11 bases unmatched. Germline V lookup: CDR1 SEHNR, CDR2 FQNEAQ (reference sequence). CDR3 sequence reads: CASSLRVLSGRVDNEQFF. CDR3 nucleotide sequence: TGTGCCAGCAGCTTACGGGTCCTTAGCGGGAGGGTTGACAATGAGCAGTTCTTC.

This clone appeared a few times. The chain recombines TRBV7-9 with TRBJ2-7; 11 bases align to TRBD2. The CDR3 totals 14 residues. The germline V gene has CDR1 SEHNR and CDR2 FQNEAQ (reference sequence). V trimming: 4 bases; J trimming: 5 bases; junction bases outside the gene matches: 4. The CDR3 region is CASSSTSGKDEQYF. CDR3 sequence (DNA): TGTGCCAGCAGCTCGACTAGCGGGAAGGACGAGCAGTACTTC.

The rearrangement uses TRBV19 and TRBJ1-1; D gene uncertain. The V end was cut by 0 bases, the J end by 9 bases, with 14 bases between. The germline V gene encodes CDR1 LNHDA and CDR2 SQIVND (reference sequence). The CDR3 spans 14 residues. The CDR3 here is CASSIDSQVNKAFF. CDR3 coding DNA: TGTGCCAGTAGTATAGATAGCCAGGTCAACAAAGCTTTCTTT.

This clone is a singleton in its sample. The chain carries TRBV19 and TRBJ1-5; 10 bases are a match to TRBD1. The germline V gene has CDR1 LNHDA and CDR2 SQIVND (reference sequence). The ends lost 5 bases at V and 5 bases at J; junction bases unmatched: 3. The CDR3 runs to 14 residues. CDR3 DNA sequence: TGTGCCAGTAGTGAGGGACAGGGGTATCAGCCCCAGCATTTT. It translates to CASSEGQGYQPQHF.

The gene calls are TRBV7-9 and TRBJ1-6, with TRBD1 matching over 10 bases. J lost 10 bases, V lost 5 bases, and 8 bases had no gene match. This CDR3 region has 15 residues. Germline-derived CDR1 and CDR2 are SEHNR and FQNEAQ (reference sequence). CDR3 bases: TGTGCCAGCAGCCCGGGGGACAGGGGCCTGTCACCCCTCCACTTT. It encodes CASSPGDRGLSPLHF.

This chain joins TRBV7-9 and TRBJ2-7; 7 nucleotides line up with TRBD2. Germline-derived CDR1 and CDR2 are SEHNR and FQNEAQ (reference sequence). CDR3 length: 15 amino acids. V was pared by 3 bases and J by 4 bases, with 9 bases of the junction left unmatched. For the CDR3, the DNA is TGTGCCAGCAGCTTCTCAGCGGGACCCGATTACGAGCAGTACTTC. Translated, it gives CASSFSAGPDYEQYF.

The chain employs TRBV7-8 and TRBJ1-1; the D is unclear. Germline CDR1 SGHVS, CDR2 FQNEAQ. The CDR3 is 13 residues long. V was shortened by 1 base and J by 1 base, with 4 bases between the two germline ends. The CDR3 spells CASSLGQNTEAFF. The CDR3 nucleotides read TGTGCCAGCAGCTTAGGGCAGAACACTGAAGCTTTCTTT.

This chain joins TRBV7-9 and TRBJ2-7, with D tentatively TRBD2 (5 bases). Trimming cost V 5 bases and J 2 bases, with 7 bases left between them. The CDR3 runs 12 residues. From germline, CDR1 is SEHNR and CDR2 FQNEAQ (reference sequence). The CDR3: CASSTGTYEQYF. As DNA, the CDR3 is TGTGCCAGCAGCACGGGGACCTACGAGCAGTACTTC.

V usage is TRBV6-9 and J usage is TRBJ1-5, with a possible D match to TRBD1 (6 bases). Trimming left V 6 bases short and J 0 bases short, with 9 bases between. The CDR3 totals 14 residues. Germline V CDR1 and CDR2: MNHGY, SVAAGI. The CDR3 spells CASRGTYSNQPQHF. The CDR3 DNA sequence: TGTGCCAGCAGGGGGACATATAGCAATCAGCCCCAGCATTTT.

This clone showed up just once. The J gene is TRBJ2-1, the V gene TRBV3-1 (or the pseudogene TRBV3-2), with 8 bases matching TRBD2. The germline CDR1 and CDR2 sequences are LGHDT and YNNKEL (reference sequence). V lost 4 bases and J lost 1; bases outside the gene matches: 9. The CDR3 has 17 amino acids. The CDR3 loop reads CASSPRWSGSSYNEQFF. CDR3 sequence (DNA): TGTGCCAGCAGCCCAAGATGGAGCGGGAGTTCCTACAATGAGCAGTTCTTC.

This clone was found many times. The genes are TRBV18 and TRBJ1-2; the D gene is possibly TRBD1 (6 bases). This CDR3 is built from 14 residues. The germline gives CDR1 KGHSH, CDR2 LQKENI. V was shortened by 3 bases and J by 6 bases, with 14 bases between the two germline ends. The CDR3 loop is CASSPTGPGDGYTF. The DNA for the CDR3 is TGTGCCAGCTCACCTACAGGGCCGGGAGATGGCTACACCTTC.

With respect to this clone: The sample holds other DNA sequences that translate to the same CDR3. CDR3 in amino acids: CASSVGSTDTQYF. CDR3 in DNA: TGTGCCAGCAGCGTGGGCTCCACAGATACGCAGTATTTT. The J gene is TRBJ2-3, the V gene TRBV9; D uncertain. The ends were cut back, 2 bases at V and 2 bases at J, with 6 bases in the middle. CDR3 length equals 13 residues. Germline CDR1 SGDLS, CDR2 YYNGEE.

The chain recombines TRBV5-1 with TRBJ1-2; 10 nucleotides line up with TRBD1. There are 20 residues in the CDR3. Looked up from germline, CDR1 is SGHRS and CDR2 is YFSETQ. V shed 3 bases and J 3 bases; nucleotides not matched to a gene: 20. The CDR3 DNA reads TGCGCCAGCAGCTACAGGATCGACAGGGGGCGGTTTATGGACGACTATGGCTACACCTTC. Translated, it gives CASSYRIDRGRFMDDYGYTF.

The genes are TRBV5-1 and TRBJ2-5; 9 positions agree with TRBD2. This CDR3 is built from 16 residues. The junction had 8 bases not matched to a gene; V was cut back by 0 bases and J by 5 bases. Germline V CDR1 and CDR2: SGHRS, YFSETQ. CDR3 protein: CASSLAPAGGGETQYF. Here the CDR3 DNA reads TGCGCCAGCAGCTTGGCCCCCGCGGGAGGGGGGGAGACCCAGTACTTC.

This CDR3 is CASSPHVDIQYF. In DNA, the CDR3 is TGTGCCAGCAGCCCCCACGTGGACATTCAGTACTTC. The gene calls are TRBV3-1 (or the pseudogene TRBV3-2) and TRBJ2-4, with unresolved D. Germline V CDR1 and CDR2: LGHDT, YNNKEL (reference sequence). The CDR3 loop spans 12 amino acids. The V end lost 4 bases, the J end lost 8 bases, and 9 bases lay between the germline ends.

The chain couples TRBV11-2 to TRBJ2-7; TRBD2 aligns across 10 bases. Germline V gene lookup returns CDR1 SGHAT and CDR2 FQNNGV. V shed 2 bases and J 2 bases; nucleotides not matched to a gene: 3. The CDR3 spans 15 residues. CDR3 bases: TGTGCCAGCAGCTTATCTAGCGGGAGCACCTACGAGCAGTACTTC. Residues: CASSLSSGSTYEQYF.

The gene calls are TRBV9 and TRBJ1-5; maybe TRBD1 (5 bases). This CDR3 region has 14 residues. The germline gives CDR1 SGDLS, CDR2 YYNGEE. V lost 3 bases to trimming and J lost 6 bases, with 13 bases between them. CDR3 residues: CASSEGPQGQPQHF. The CDR3, as DNA: TGTGCCAGCAGCGAAGGACCGCAGGGTCAGCCCCAGCATTTT.